The clone carrying this T cell receptor (beta chain) is a singleton in its sample. This sample was included in a study of cytomegalovirus exposure and HLA in healthy donors. Trimming shortened V by 4 bases and J by 5 bases, and 11 bases separated the two germline ends. Germline V CDR1 and CDR2: MRHNA, SNTAGT. The length of the CDR3 is 13 residues. Primers: 60 Vbeta forward and 13 Jbeta reverse. The data were produced by immunoSEQ multiplex PCR, yet TCRdb's version contains in-frame clones alone and is incomplete. Here the sample spans some 100,000 clones, 79% being singletons. The receptor comes from a female donor in good health and CMV-seropositive. This sequence joins TRBV6-4 and TRBJ2-5, with a possible D match to TRBD1 (6 bases). The material sequenced was PBMCs. The CDR3, as DNA: TGTGCCAGCAGTGGGGACATTGGGGAGACCCAGTACTTC. Its translation is CASSGDIGETQYF.